The 17 T cell receptor beta chains below all came from one sample that was sequenced in a study of cytomegalovirus exposure and HLA in healthy donors. Vbeta (60) and Jbeta (13) primers were used in the PCR. Sequenced by immunoSEQ multiplex PCR; TCRdb stores in-frame clones only, minus some. The table has under 200,000 clones, roughly 79% seen once. Input material: PBMCs. Receptor source: a woman aged 50 to 60 in good health and CMV-seronegative.

With respect to this clone: Germline is not matched at one junction end, which may reflect a read error. This chain uses TRBV7-9 with TRBJ1-1, with unresolved D. Germline loops: CDR1 SEHNR, CDR2 FQNEAQ (reference sequence). The CDR3 length is 16 residues. CDR3 protein: CSSSPVTVDWDTEAFF. The CDR3 coding sequence is TGTTCCAGCAGCCCTGTCACGGTTGACTGGGACACTGAAGCTTTCTTT.

The chain has TRBV4-3 and TRBJ2-6; TRBD2 might be the D (7 bases). The CDR3 loop spans 18 amino acids. V lost 2 bases and J 2 bases, leaving 16 bases between the germline ends. Germline V CDR1 and CDR2: LGHNA, YSLEER. The CDR3 bases are TGCGCCAGCAGCCAACGGGGGGCCGTAATCACTGGGGCCAACGTCCTGACTTTC. It translates to CASSQRGAVITGANVLTF.

The chain joins TRBV7-6 to TRBJ2-3; 7 bases are a match to TRBD2. With V trimmed by 4 bases and J by 0 bases, 10 bases remained unmatched. This CDR3 contains 17 residues. Germline loops: CDR1 SGHVS, CDR2 FNYEAQ. CDR3 in amino acids: CASSSWAGAYSTDTQYF. CDR3 DNA: TGTGCCAGCAGCTCCTGGGCGGGAGCATATAGCACAGATACGCAGTATTTT.

This chain connects TRBV19 to TRBJ1-1; TRBD1 might be the D (6 bases). Germline V gives CDR1 LNHDA, CDR2 SQIVND (reference sequence). Trimming pared 2 bases from V and 6 bases from J, leaving 10 bases between. This CDR3 contains 13 residues. As DNA, the CDR3 is TGTGCCAGTAGTATATTGGGGGGGCCTGAAGCTTTCTTT. This translates into CASSILGGPEAFF.

The chain uses TRBV4-3 and TRBJ2-2, with 8 bases matching TRBD2. Trimming took 0 bases from V and 4 from J; bases not matched to a gene: 7. CDR1 and CDR2 from the germline V gene are LGHNA and YSLEER. The CDR3 runs 17 residues. The DNA for the CDR3 is TGCGCCAGCAGCCAAGATTACAGCGGGAGCACCACCGGGGAGCTGTTTTTT. This sequence encodes CASSQDYSGSTTGELFF.

The chain carries TRBV30 and TRBJ2-3, with 14 bases fitting TRBD2. With 3 bases clipped from V and 5 bases from J, the junction kept 7 bases outside the gene matches. Germline-derived CDR1 and CDR2 are GTSNPN and SVGIG (reference sequence). This CDR3 has 16 amino acids. The CDR3 here is CAWSGETSGRVDTQYF. The DNA of the CDR3 is TGTGCCTGGAGCGGCGAGACTAGCGGGAGGGTAGATACGCAGTATTTT.

V is TRBV4-3 and J is TRBJ2-1; possible D gene TRBD1, 6 bases. This CDR3 has 16 amino acids. V was clipped by 0 bases and J by 5 bases, with 14 bases between them. From germline, CDR1 is LGHNA and CDR2 YSLEER. The CDR3 bases are TGCGCCAGCAGCCAAGATCACCTAGGGGGACACAATGAGCAGTTCTTC. Protein: CASSQDHLGGHNEQFF.

The chain combines TRBV7-9 with TRBJ1-3; D not resolved. Germline CDR1 and CDR2: SEHNR and FQNEAQ (reference sequence). The CDR3 spans 15 residues. The V end was cut by 8 bases, the J end by 0 bases, with 14 bases between. Written as DNA, the CDR3 is TGTGCCAGCCTCCTCGAGGTTCTCTCTGGAAACACCATATATTTT. Translation: CASLLEVLSGNTIYF.

This clone was seen more than once but under ten times. This chain connects TRBV7-2 to TRBJ1-2; D gene uncertain. Germline-derived CDR1 and CDR2 are SGHTA and FQGNSA. This CDR3 comprises 15 residues. V was trimmed by 4 bases and J by 4 bases, leaving 16 bases between them. CDR3 loop: CASSSDPGRFYGYTF. For the CDR3, the DNA is TGTGCCAGCAGCTCTGACCCCGGGAGATTCTATGGCTACACCTTC. Drawing the rest from reference TRBV7-2 and TRBJ1-2, the complete variable domain is GAGVSQSPSNKVTEKGKDVELRCDPISGHTALYWYRQSLGQGLEFLIYFQGNSAPDKSGLPSDRFSAERTGGSVSTLTIQRTQQEDSAVYLCASSSDPGRFYGYTFGSGTRLTVV.

V gene TRBV19 combines with J gene TRBJ2-1, with D perhaps matching TRBD1 (6 bases). This CDR3 spans 14 amino acids. The germline gives CDR1 LNHDA, CDR2 SQIVND (reference sequence). Trimming left V 5 bases short and J 6 bases short, with 14 bases between. The CDR3 sequence is CASSDGTPGNEQFF. CDR3 nucleotides: TGTGCCAGTAGTGACGGGACACCAGGCAATGAGCAGTTCTTC.

The chain carries TRBV5-6 and TRBJ2-1, with 9 positions matching TRBD1. With V trimmed by 3 bases and J by 5 bases, 9 bases remained unmatched. The CDR3 covers 16 residues. Germline V gene lookup returns CDR1 SGHDT and CDR2 YYEEEE. CDR3: CASSSVRTGVNNEQFF. CDR3 in DNA: TGTGCCAGCAGCTCCGTCCGGACAGGGGTAAACAATGAGCAGTTCTTC.

This chain connects TRBV9 to TRBJ2-1; the D gene is possibly TRBD1 (5 bases). V was trimmed by 0 bases and J by 0 bases, leaving 19 bases between them. The CDR3 covers 19 residues. The germline gives CDR1 SGDLS, CDR2 YYNGEE. The CDR3 loop is CASSVGTNNVYLSYNEQFF. The CDR3 coding sequence is TGTGCCAGCAGCGTAGGGACAAATAACGTTTATCTCTCCTACAATGAGCAGTTCTTC.

This clone occurred a few times. The V call is TRBV28, the J call TRBJ1-1; a weak D match, TRBD1 (6 bases). The V end lost 8 bases, the J end lost 0 bases, and 13 bases lay between the germline ends. There are 14 residues in the CDR3. The germline gives CDR1 MDHEN, CDR2 SYDVKM. The CDR3 nucleotides are TGTGCCAGCTACCAGACAGGTATGAACACTGAAGCTTTCTTT. Translating gives CASYQTGMNTEAFF.

The chain uses TRBV11-2 and TRBJ2-5, with TRBD1 as a possible D gene (5 bases). Per the germline V gene, CDR1 is SGHAT and CDR2 is FQNNGV. CDR3 length: 13 amino acids. Between the trimmed V and J ends, which lost 7 bases and 7 bases, there was a span of 16 bases. This chain's CDR3 is CASTSTPGATQYF. CDR3 DNA sequence: TGTGCCAGCACTTCGACGCCTGGGGCGACCCAGTACTTC. Using reference TRBV11-2 and TRBJ2-5 for the parts outside the CDR3, the full variable domain is EAGVAQSPRYKIIEKRQSVAFWCNPISGHATLYWYQQILGQGPKLLIQFQNNGVVDDSQLPKDRFSAERLKGVDSTLKIQPAKLEDSAVYLCASTSTPGATQYFGPGTRLLVL.

The chain has TRBV4-2 and TRBJ2-5; D is ambiguous. The germline V gene has CDR1 LGHNA and CDR2 YNFKEQ. CDR3 length: 15 residues. Trimming cost V 0 bases and J 2 bases, with 10 bases left between them. The DNA for the CDR3 is TGTGCCAGCAGCCAAGATCCCGGGTTTCAAGAGACCCAGTACTTC. Amino acids: CASSQDPGFQETQYF.

In its sample, this clone was seen a few times. V is TRBV9 and J is TRBJ2-7, with a possible D match to TRBD1 (5 bases). CDR3 length equals 15 residues. Trimming removed 0 bases at V and 6 bases at J, with 16 bases between. The germline gives CDR1 SGDLS, CDR2 YYNGEE. CDR3 DNA sequence: TGTGCCAGCAGCGTAGAGGCAGGGCGGACGGGCGAGCAGTACTTC. Its translation: CASSVEAGRTGEQYF.

The genes are TRBV14 and TRBJ2-1, with D possibly being TRBD2 (6 bases). The CDR3 extends over 16 amino acids. In germline, CDR1 is SGHDN, CDR2 FVKESK. The V and J ends lost 4 bases and 4 bases respectively, with 17 bases between them. As DNA, the CDR3 is TGTGCCAGCAGCCCGCAAGGGACTCCCCGATACAATGAGCAGTTCTTC. It codes for CASSPQGTPRYNEQFF.